This T cell receptor delta chain was identified in a study of gammadelta T cells in human blood. The study, taken as a whole, reports: Right after birth, innate γδ T cells reportedly expanded polyclonally after microbial exposure.

TCRdb re-processed the RT-PCR reads using CATT. The sample contains roughly 170 delta-chain clones, 34% of which appear only once. The CDR3 has 16 amino acids. The germline V gene has CDR1 GEAIGNYY and CDR2 EKD. Unmatched junction bases numbered 9, after V lost 3 bases and J lost 0 bases. Concerning this clone itself: Its antigen remains unidentified. This DNA's translation and the protein TCRdb lists, from a much larger clone, do not match at residue 8, likely due to a read error; the protein shown is translated from the DNA.

The sequence was obtained from a newborn. The V gene is TRDV2, the J gene TRDJ1; 7 bases line up with TRDD3. No J gene is reported in TCRdb; it was inferred here by comparing the DNA with germline. The sample consisted of Vgamma9Vdelta2 gamma-delta T cells from cord blood. The CDR3, as DNA: TGTGCCTGTGACGTACTGGGGACCCAGTACACCGATAAACTCATCTTT. It yields the protein CACDVLGTQYTDKLIF.